Following are 15 T cell receptor beta chains from one sample sequenced in a study of blood T cell repertoires in COVID-19. Method: immunoSEQ multiplex PCR; TCRdb's copy keeps in-frame clones and lacks some. The sample gives about 230,000 clones, 80% to 90% of which show up once; around a tenth is in the top ten. Sequencing was performed on peripheral blood. These receptors all come from a man aged 45-65 years with COVID-19, enrolled during active disease.

The chain employs TRBV29-1 and TRBJ2-1, with D uncertain. V shed 3 bases and J shed 6 bases, with 6 bases lying between them. The CDR3 loop spans 11 amino acids. CDR1 is SQVTM, CDR2 ANQGSEA, per germline. CDR3 sequence: CSVELLNEQFF. CDR3 coding DNA: TGCAGCGTTGAGCTACTCAATGAGCAGTTCTTC.

The V and J genes are TRBV3-1 (or the pseudogene TRBV3-2) and TRBJ1-2, with 7 bases identical to TRBD1. CDR1 and CDR2 (germline): LGHDT, YNNKEL (reference sequence). The V and J ends lost 5 bases and 7 bases, in that order; junction bases with no gene match: 13. The CDR3 is 15 amino acids. Here the CDR3 reads CASSAQGVMGGGYTF. CDR3 DNA sequence: TGTGCCAGCAGCGCGCAGGGGGTGATGGGTGGTGGCTACACCTTC.

This clone was counted between two and nine times. This rearrangement joins TRBV2 to TRBJ2-3, with TRBD2 matching 14 bases. This CDR3 region has 15 residues. The germline gives CDR1 SNHLY, CDR2 FYNNEI. Losses at the gene ends were 5 bases for V and 4 bases for J; bases not matched to a gene: 2. This chain's CDR3 is CASSKGLAGADTQYF. The CDR3, as DNA: TGTGCCAGCAGTAAGGGACTAGCGGGAGCAGATACGCAGTATTTT.

This rearrangement joins TRBV27 to TRBJ1-4, with TRBD1 identical over 8 bases. V trimming: 6 bases; J trimming: 6 bases; junction bases outside the gene matches: 6. CDR3 length: 14 amino acids. CDR1 and CDR2 (germline): MNHEY, SMNVEV (reference sequence). CDR3 amino acids: CASSRQGSYEKLFF. The CDR3 nucleotides are TGTGCCAGCAGCCGACAGGGGAGCTATGAAAAACTGTTTTTT.

This sequence joins TRBV9 and TRBJ2-1; the D is unclear. The V and J ends lost 0 bases and 5 bases respectively, with 6 bases between them. Germline-derived CDR1 and CDR2 are SGDLS and YYNGEE. There are 13 residues in the CDR3. The CDR3 sequence is CASSVAPDNEQFF. The CDR3, as DNA: TGTGCCAGCAGCGTAGCACCAGACAATGAGCAGTTCTTC. The full variable domain, its missing parts supplied by reference TRBV9 and TRBJ2-1, is DSGVTQTPKHLITATGQRVTLRCSPRSGDLSVYWYQQSLDQGLQFLIQYYNGEERAKGNILERFSAQQFPDLHSELNLSSLELGDSALYFCASSVAPDNEQFFGPGTRLTVL.

The chain recombines TRBV7-9 with TRBJ2-3; the match to TRBD2 covers 11 bases. There are 17 residues in the CDR3. Trimming at V came to 8 bases and at J to 3 bases, leaving 13 bases not matched to a gene. CDR1 is SEHNR and CDR2 is FQNEAQ in the germline V gene (reference sequence). The CDR3 sequence is CASGGTSGSVNTDTQYF. The CDR3 DNA follows: TGTGCCAGCGGGGGGACTAGCGGTTCTGTTAATACAGATACGCAGTATTTT.

The genes are TRBV21-1 and TRBJ1-5; the tabulated D call, TRBD1, remains unverified against the DNA. TRBV21-1 is a pseudogene. This CDR3 spans 13 amino acids. The CDR3 DNA reads as TGTGCCAGCAGCAGGGGCAGACAACAGCCCCAGCATTTT. As protein: CASSRGRQQPQHF.

The CDR3 bases are TGTGCCAGCAGCCTTAGTGTGGGACAGGGGGCTGGCTACACCTTC. It codes for CASSLSVGQGAGYTF. The rearrangement joins TRBV5-4 to TRBJ1-2, with 12 bases that match TRBD1. The CDR3 length is 15 residues. With V trimmed by 4 bases and J by 7 bases, 8 bases remained unmatched. CDR1 is SGHNT and CDR2 is YYREEE in the germline V gene (reference sequence). Combining the CDR3 with reference TRBV5-4 and TRBJ1-2 gives the whole variable domain ETGVTQSPTHLIKTRGQQVTLRCSSQSGHNTVSWYQQALGQGPQFIFQYYREEENGRGNFPPRFSGLQFPNYSSELNVNALELDDSALYLCASSLSVGQGAGYTFGSGTRLTVV.

The gene calls are TRBV27 and TRBJ2-3; D remains unclear. The CDR3 contains 11 residues. In germline, CDR1 is MNHEY, CDR2 SMNVEV (reference sequence). Trimming shortened V by 4 bases and J by 3 bases, and 2 bases separated the two germline ends. The CDR3 nucleotides are TGTGCCAGCAGTTCGACAGATACGCAGTATTTT. Translating it yields CASSSTDTQYF.

V and J are TRBV6-5 and TRBJ1-5, with D unresolved. CDR3 length: 15 amino acids. The V end was cut by 0 bases, the J end by 1 base, with 7 bases between. The germline CDR1 and CDR2 sequences are MNHEY and SVGAGI. In nucleotides, the CDR3 is TGTGCCAGCAGTTACTCGAGGGCGAGCAATCAGCCCCAGCATTTT. Translation gives CASSYSRASNQPQHF.

Only a few counts were recorded for this clone. This chain links TRBV7-8 with TRBJ1-2, with TRBD1 matching over 11 bases. CDR3 length: 14 amino acids. Trimming at V came to 5 bases and at J to 4 bases, leaving 3 bases not matched to a gene. CDR1 is SGHVS, CDR2 FQNEAQ, per germline. The CDR3 nucleotides read TGTGCCAGCAGCCCGGACAGGGGGCTCTATGGCTACACCTTC. Protein sequence: CASSPDRGLYGYTF.

The rearrangement uses TRBV25-1 and TRBJ1-1, with 7 bases identical to TRBD1. CDR3 length: 14 residues. Looked up from germline, CDR1 is MGHDK and CDR2 is SYGVNS. Trimming removed 6 bases from V and 2 bases from J; junction bases left unmatched: 6. CDR3 coding DNA: TGTGCCAGCAGCCGGACAGGCACAAACACTGAAGCTTTCTTT. Translating it yields CASSRTGTNTEAFF.

V usage is TRBV7-2 and J usage is TRBJ1-2; TRBD1 matches 10 bases. There are 15 residues in the CDR3. Trimming took 4 bases from V and 7 from J; bases not matched to a gene: 9. In germline, CDR1 is SGHTA, CDR2 FQGNSA. Here the CDR3 reads CASSSLSGTGVGYTF. For the CDR3, the DNA is TGTGCCAGCAGCTCCCTGAGCGGGACAGGGGTTGGCTACACCTTC.

The chain employs TRBV2 and TRBJ2-1; a weak D match, TRBD1 (6 bases). The germline CDR1 and CDR2 sequences are SNHLY and FYNNEI. The CDR3 sequence is 13 residues long. V gave up 5 bases and J gave up 15 bases, with 20 bases separating them. The CDR3 DNA reads TGTGCCAGCAGTTATTCACAGGGCCACTCTGGGTTCTTC. It yields the protein CASSYSQGHSGFF.

The rearrangement uses TRBV29-1 and TRBJ2-1; D possibly corresponds to TRBD1 (6 bases). Per germline, CDR1 SQVTM and CDR2 ANQGSEA. The CDR3 has 14 residues. With 4 bases removed from V and 0 bases from J, the gap between germline ends came to 10 bases. CDR3 bases: TGCAGCGTTGGGGACACCCTCTCCTACAATGAGCAGTTCTTC. This sequence encodes CSVGDTLSYNEQFF.